This T cell receptor beta chain stems from a study of tumor-infiltrating lymphocytes in primary liver carcinoma. Looking at the study overall: Patients included men and women of 30 to 69 years.

Unsorted whole blood supplied the RNA, and germline DNA was extracted too. Germline CDR1 reads LNHDA; CDR2 reads SQIVND (reference sequence). The V end lost 5 bases, the J end lost 8 bases, and 15 bases lay between the germline ends. CDR3 size: 13 residues. A primer matching the constant region was used to make TCR beta cDNA from approximately 0.55 ug of total RNA. ARM-PCR was slightly modified, and three nested multiplex PCR rounds with it gave rise to the TCR beta libraries. TRBV1-TRBV30 forward primers paired with a C-beta reverse primer drove the first two PCR rounds, approximately 11 cycles each. TCRdb fed the multiplex PCR reads into MiXCR, producing one record per CDR3 protein. The table includes almost 200,000 distinct CDR3 sequences, around 60% detected once.

The chain carries TRBV19 and TRBJ1-1, with D tentatively TRBD1 (5 bases). The sequencing input was peripheral blood. The TCR was taken from a woman aged 55-70 years with primary liver carcinoma and hepatitis B virus infection. The CDR3 coding sequence is TGTGCCAGTAGTGCCAACCCCCGGGGCGAAGCTTTCTTT. Amino acids: CASSANPRGEAFF.